These T cell receptor beta chains were read from a single sample in a study of T-cell memory formation after mild COVID-19. MiXCR, applied by TCRdb to the 5' RACE reads, yields one record per CDR3 protein. The table records about 88,000 distinct CDR3 sequences, nearly 25% of them present only once. Sequencing input: PBMCs or a T cell subset sorted from them (not recorded which). These receptor sequences come from a young man who had mild COVID-19 (a few samples of this study predate the infection). Cell type and time point are not known. Each CDR3 is given with its conserved first and last residue. A D gene is named only where the DNA matches it firmly. The size entry is marked missing in some rows and otherwise reads once, few, many or a size class.

D gene | J gene | CDR3 length | clone size | V gene | CDR3 protein | CDR3 DNA
TRBD2 | TRBJ2-1 | 15 | few | TRBV20-1 | CSARDPQRGIDEQFF | TGCAGTGCTAGAGATCCCCAGCGGGGGATCGATGAGCAGTTCTTC
. | TRBJ2-7 | 14 | few | TRBV6-1 | CASSAVSGPYEQYF | TGTGCCAGCAGTGCAGTGTCCGGACCCTACGAGCAGTACTTC
. | TRBJ1-2 | 13 | . | TRBV12-3/TRBV12-4 | CASSDQGISGYTF | TGTGCCAGCAGTGATCAGGGTATCTCTGGCTACACCTTC
. | TRBJ1-5 | 12 | . | TRBV7-9 | CASSVADQPQHF | TGTGCCAGCAGCGTTGCCGATCAGCCCCAGCATTTT
TRBD2 | TRBJ2-3 | 15 | . | TRBV5-1 | CASTLRGGGADTQYF | TGCGCCAGCACCCTCCGCGGGGGGGGTGCAGATACGCAGTATTTT
. | TRBJ2-1 | 13 | . | TRBV30 | CAWSKRVPVGQFF | TGTGCCTGGAGTAAACGAGTCCCCGTCGGGCAGTTCTTC
. | TRBJ2-3 | 16 | . | TRBV4-1 | CASSQGQGWSTDTQYF | TGCGCCAGCAGCCAAGGGCAGGGATGGAGCACAGATACGCAGTATTTT
TRBD1 | TRBJ2-7 | 13 | few | TRBV7-9 | CASSPYAGTVPYF | TGTGCCAGCAGCCCTTACGCCGGGACAGTCCCGTACTTC
TRBD1 | TRBJ1-6 | 14 | few | TRBV19 | CASSIGQGYSPLHF | TGTGCCAGTAGTATCGGACAGGGGTATTCACCCCTCCACTTT
TRBD1 | TRBJ1-2 | 15 | . | TRBV4-1 | CASSRQGQVLNGYTF | TGCGCCAGCAGCCGACAGGGACAGGTGCTTAATGGCTACACCTTC
. | TRBJ1-2 | 15 | few | TRBV27 | CASSLRDGDFYGYTF | TGTGCCAGCAGCCTCAGGGACGGAGACTTCTATGGCTACACCTTC
. | TRBJ1-3 | 17 | few | TRBV4-2 | CASSLTVPARTGNTIYF | TGTGCCAGCAGCCTCACGGTCCCGGCAAGGACTGGAAACACCATATATTTT
. | TRBJ1-4 | 11 | . | TRBV6-5 | CASRGGEKLFF | TGTGCCAGCAGGGGAGGTGAAAAACTGTTTTTT
TRBD1 | TRBJ1-2 | 15 | . | TRBV7-8 | CASSPMGQTNYGYTF | TGTGCCAGCAGCCCTATGGGACAGACTAACTATGGCTACACCTTC
. | TRBJ1-5 | 16 | once | TRBV29-1 | CSVDNPGPRSNQPQHF | TGCAGCGTAGACAATCCGGGACCCCGAAGCAATCAGCCCCAGCATTTT
TRBD1 | TRBJ1-2 | 12 | few | TRBV12-3/TRBV12-4 | CASSTGGYGYTF | TGTGCCAGCAGTACAGGGGGCTATGGCTACACCTTC
TRBD2 | TRBJ2-5 | 15 | . | TRBV7-9 | CASSTSALAEETQYF | TGTGCCAGCAGCACCTCGGCACTAGCGGAAGAGACCCAGTACTTC
. | TRBJ2-3 | 15 | . | TRBV29-1 | CSVRKGTSSTDTQYF | TGCAGCGTCAGGAAAGGGACATCTTCCACAGATACGCAGTATTTT
. | TRBJ1-3 | 13 | many | TRBV29-1 | CSVRAISGNTIYF | TGCAGCGTCAGGGCGATCTCTGGAAACACCATATATTTT
. | TRBJ2-2 | 11 | . | TRBV10-2 | CASLTGPELFF | TGCGCCAGCCTCACAGGGCCCGAGCTGTTTTTT
. | TRBJ1-2 | 14 | few | TRBV7-9 | CASSSPQGSYGYTF | TGTGCCAGCAGCTCCCCTCAGGGATCCTATGGCTACACCTTC
. | TRBJ2-3 | 14 | few | TRBV14 | CASSHEGNSDTQYF | TGTGCCAGCAGCCATGAGGGGAACTCAGATACGCAGTATTTT